Each of the 24 T cell receptor beta chains below was sequenced from the same sample in a study of cytotoxic CD8 clonotypes in ibrutinib-treated CLL. Measured with immunoSEQ multiplex PCR; TCRdb has only the in-frame clones, and not every one. The sample shows about 29,000 clones, around two thirds of them seen only once. The sample was PBMCs, taken after 24 months of ibrutinib treatment. These receptors all come from a human donor with chronic lymphocytic leukemia.

In this sample, this clone turned up once. The chain carries TRBV5-6 and TRBJ1-2, with 7 bases identical to TRBD1. The CDR3 has 15 residues. CDR1 SGHDT and CDR2 YYEEEE come from the germline V gene. The trim removed 3 bases at V and 8 bases at J, leaving 13 bases unmatched. Written as DNA, the CDR3 is TGTGCCAGCAGCTCGCTCAGACAGGGCTTTGGGGGCTACACCTTC. This sequence encodes CASSSLRQGFGGYTF.

This chain joins TRBV29-1 and TRBJ2-3; a weak D match, TRBD2 (6 bases). Per germline, CDR1 SQVTM and CDR2 ANQGSEA. Deletions cut 3 bases from V and 6 bases from J, with 13 bases between. There are 13 residues in the CDR3. Here the CDR3 DNA reads TGCAGCGTTGATGGGGGGATGCTTGATACGCAGTATTTT. It encodes CSVDGGMLDTQYF.

The chain is built from TRBV7-3 and TRBJ2-6, with D maybe TRBD1 (5 bases). V was shortened by 1 base and J by 0 bases, with 7 bases between the two germline ends. The CDR3 loop spans 16 amino acids. CDR1 and CDR2 (germline): SGHTA, FQGTGA. Written as DNA, the CDR3 is TGTGCCAGCAGCTTAAGAACAGGCTCTGGGGCCAACGTCCTGACTTTC. It encodes CASSLRTGSGANVLTF.

This clone was seen a handful of times. The gene calls are TRBV4-1 and TRBJ2-5; a possible D gene is TRBD1 (6 bases). Germline assignment: CDR1 MGHRA and CDR2 YSYEKL. Trimming stripped 0 bases from V and 4 bases from J, with 12 bases between. The CDR3 runs 15 residues. CDR3 sequence (DNA): TGCGCCAGCAGCCAAGATGGGACAAGGGGAGAGACCCAGTACTTC. Protein sequence: CASSQDGTRGETQYF.

This clone was seen once. The gene calls are TRBV28 and TRBJ2-2; 8 bases line up with TRBD1. The germline V gene encodes CDR1 MDHEN and CDR2 SYDVKM. V dropped 6 bases and J dropped 1; count of bases not matched to a gene: 7. This CDR3 spans 16 amino acids. CDR3 sequence reads: CASRSSGTGNTGELFF. The CDR3 DNA reads as TGTGCCAGCAGATCCTCCGGGACAGGGAACACCGGGGAGCTGTTTTTT. The complete variable domain, with remaining parts taken from reference TRBV28 and TRBJ2-2, reads DVKVTQSSRYLVKRTGEKVFLECVQDMDHENMFWYRQDPGLGLRLIYFSYDVKMKEKGDIPEGYSVSREKKERFSLILESASTNQTSMYLCASRSSGTGNTGELFFGEGSRLTVL.

This clone was detected only a few times. The chain couples TRBV5-1 to TRBJ2-1, with 7 nucleotides matching TRBD1. V lost 3 bases, J lost 10 bases, and 10 bases stayed unmatched. CDR3 length: 14 amino acids. CDR1 and CDR2 (germline): SGHRS, YFSETQ. The CDR3 DNA follows: TGCGCCAGCAGCTCCCAAAGACAGGGCTTGGAGCAGTTCTTC. It specifies CASSSQRQGLEQFF.

The chain uses TRBV30 and TRBJ2-5; no definite D call. This CDR3 is built from 13 residues. Trimming took 0 bases from V and 2 from J, leaving 7 bases between them. Germline V gene data show CDR1 as GTSNPN and CDR2 as SVGIG (reference sequence). The CDR3 loop is CAWSVARQETQYF. The CDR3 region has the DNA TGTGCCTGGAGTGTTGCCAGACAAGAGACCCAGTACTTC.

The chain uses TRBV2 and TRBJ1-1; D call uncertain. Germline values: CDR1 SNHLY, CDR2 FYNNEI. Trimming removed 6 bases at V and 3 bases at J, with 14 bases between. The CDR3 covers 14 residues. The CDR3 bases are TGTGCCAGCAGGATGTCAGAGTCCTACACTGAAGCTTTCTTT. Translated: CASRMSESYTEAFF.

The chain joins TRBV6-6 to TRBJ1-5; D possibly corresponds to TRBD1 (6 bases). Trimming removed 5 bases at V and 1 base at J, with 9 bases between. CDR3 length: 14 amino acids. Germline V gene sequence: CDR1 MNHNY, CDR2 SVGAGI (reference sequence). The CDR3: CASSPGQSNQPQHF. The CDR3 DNA reads as TGTGCCAGCAGTCCAGGACAGAGCAATCAGCCCCAGCATTTT.

DNA of the CDR3: TGTGCCAGCAGCCGTCCCTACGAGCAGTACTTC. Translation: CASSRPYEQYF. The chain recombines TRBV28 with TRBJ2-7; D is unclear. The CDR3 is 11 residues long. With 6 bases removed from V and 2 bases from J, the gap between germline ends came to 5 bases. CDR1 and CDR2 from the germline V gene are MDHEN and SYDVKM.

The chain carries TRBV7-9 and TRBJ1-2; D unresolved. Per the germline V gene, CDR1 is SEHNR and CDR2 is FQNEAQ (reference sequence). The CDR3 loop spans 14 amino acids. The V end was cut by 1 base, the J end by 0 bases, with 6 bases between. The CDR3 sequence is CASSLGVSNYGYTF. In DNA, the CDR3 is TGTGCCAGCAGCTTAGGGGTTTCTAACTATGGCTACACCTTC.

The chain is built from TRBV10-3 and TRBJ2-3; weak D call: TRBD2 (7 bases). Germline-derived CDR1 and CDR2 are ENHRY and SYGVKD. The CDR3 extends over 15 amino acids. Trimming took 4 bases from V and 2 from J, leaving 13 bases between them. DNA for the CDR3: TGTGCCATCAGTGGGGGCGGGGGCATCACAGATACGCAGTATTTT. Protein: CAISGGGGITDTQYF.

The chain uses TRBV20-1 and TRBJ2-7; D gene uncertain. Trimming pared 0 bases from V and 6 bases from J, leaving 6 bases between. The CDR3 sequence is 11 residues long. Germline V gives CDR1 DFQATT, CDR2 SNEGSKA (reference sequence). CDR3 residues: CSARDRAEQYF. Here the CDR3 DNA reads TGCAGTGCTAGAGATCGAGCCGAGCAGTACTTC.

This clone was picked up one time. The gene calls are TRBV2 and TRBJ2-7, with D hard to call. The CDR3 runs 15 residues. V lost 6 bases, J lost 0 bases, and 15 bases lay in between. Germline CDR1 reads SNHLY; CDR2 reads FYNNEI. CDR3 nucleotides: TGTGCCAGCAGGGGCACCAACTACCGCTCCTACGAGCAGTACTTC. Amino acid sequence: CASRGTNYRSYEQYF. Supplemented by reference TRBV2 and TRBJ2-7, the full variable domain reads EPEVTQTPSHQVTQMGQEVILRCVPISNHLYFYWYRQILGQKVEFLVSFYNNEISEKSEIFDDQFSVERPDGSNFTLKIRSTKLEDSAMYFCASRGTNYRSYEQYFGPGTRLTVT.

The chain couples TRBV5-1 to TRBJ1-6; 7 bases are shared with TRBD1. V trimming: 5 bases; J trimming: 0 bases; junction bases outside the gene matches: 8. This CDR3 contains 17 residues. CDR1 and CDR2 (germline): SGHRS, YFSETQ. The CDR3 nucleotides are TGCGCCAGCAGGGCCTCTTACAGGGGCTCCTATAATTCACCCCTCCACTTT. The encoded protein is CASRASYRGSYNSPLHF.

To note about this clone: Other nucleotide sequences in the sample specify the same CDR3. The V gene is TRBV7-3, the J gene TRBJ2-3; the match to TRBD2 covers 9 bases. J lost 3 bases, V lost 6 bases, and 4 bases had no gene match. Germline CDR1 SGHTA, CDR2 FQGTGA. This CDR3 is built from 14 residues. The DNA of the CDR3 is TGTGCCAGCAGTTTGGGACTAGCAACAGATACGCAGTATTTT. Its translation: CASSLGLATDTQYF.

The chain combines TRBV5-6 with TRBJ2-7; 10 bases map to TRBD1. The V gene end was trimmed by 0 bases and the J gene end by 2 bases; junction bases not matched to a gene: 5. This CDR3 comprises 16 residues. Germline V gene data show CDR1 as SGHDT and CDR2 as YYEEEE. The CDR3 is CASSLAGGTGAYEQYF. The CDR3 DNA is TGTGCCAGCAGCTTGGCGGGGGGGACAGGGGCCTACGAGCAGTACTTC.

The chain couples TRBV5-6 to TRBJ2-2; no definite D call. The CDR3 totals 13 residues. The ends were cut back, 3 bases at V and 0 bases at J, with 3 bases in the middle. The germline V gene has CDR1 SGHDT and CDR2 YYEEEE. The CDR3 sequence is CASSYSNTGELFF. Here the CDR3 DNA reads TGTGCCAGCAGCTATTCGAACACCGGGGAGCTGTTTTTT.

This clone was observed a handful of times. V gene TRBV19 combines with J gene TRBJ1-1; TRBD1 aligns across 10 bases. J lost 5 bases, V lost 10 bases, and 7 bases had no gene match. Germline CDR1 LNHDA, CDR2 SQIVND (reference sequence). The CDR3 runs 13 residues. CDR3 in amino acids: CATWTGGSTEAFF. The DNA of the CDR3 is TGTGCCACCTGGACAGGGGGGTCAACTGAAGCTTTCTTT.

The rearrangement uses TRBV28 and TRBJ1-1, with no clear D. The germline gives CDR1 MDHEN, CDR2 SYDVKM. The CDR3 covers 12 residues. V was pared by 2 bases and J by 11 bases, with 12 bases between. CDR3 in amino acids: CASSLQATGAFF. The CDR3 coding sequence is TGTGCCAGCAGTTTACAGGCCACGGGGGCTTTCTTT.

The gene calls are TRBV29-1 and TRBJ2-7; no definite D call. The germline CDR1 and CDR2 sequences are SQVTM and ANQGSEA. The CDR3 contains 11 residues. Trimming stripped 6 bases from V and 0 bases from J, with 6 bases between. CDR3 sequence: CSVSLSYEQYF. The DNA for the CDR3 is TGCAGCGTCTCTCTCTCCTACGAGCAGTACTTC.

V gene TRBV30 combines with J gene TRBJ2-5; the D gene is possibly TRBD2 (5 bases). This CDR3 is 11 amino acids long. CDR1 is GTSNPN, CDR2 SVGIG, per germline (reference sequence). Between the trimmed V and J ends, which lost 3 bases and 6 bases, there was a span of 8 bases. For the CDR3, the DNA is TGTGCCTGGAGACTAGGACAGACCCAGTACTTC. Its translation: CAWRLGQTQYF.

This clone was seen more than once but under ten times. The rearrangement joins TRBV11-2 to TRBJ1-3; unclear D gene. V lost 5 bases to trimming and J lost 5 bases, with 10 bases between them. CDR1 is SGHAT and CDR2 is FQNNGV in the germline V gene. This CDR3 has 13 amino acids. In nucleotides, the CDR3 is TGTGCCAGCAGCGCTACGCGGCGAAACACCATATATTTT. This codes for CASSATRRNTIYF.

The V gene is TRBV27, the J gene TRBJ2-6, with D unclear. From germline, CDR1 is MNHEY and CDR2 SMNVEV (reference sequence). The CDR3 spans 15 residues. V lost 8 bases, J lost 1 base, and 12 bases lay in between. CDR3 bases: TGTGCCAGCCTTAACTCCGGGTCTGGGGCCAACGTCCTGACTTTC. Translation: CASLNSGSGANVLTF.